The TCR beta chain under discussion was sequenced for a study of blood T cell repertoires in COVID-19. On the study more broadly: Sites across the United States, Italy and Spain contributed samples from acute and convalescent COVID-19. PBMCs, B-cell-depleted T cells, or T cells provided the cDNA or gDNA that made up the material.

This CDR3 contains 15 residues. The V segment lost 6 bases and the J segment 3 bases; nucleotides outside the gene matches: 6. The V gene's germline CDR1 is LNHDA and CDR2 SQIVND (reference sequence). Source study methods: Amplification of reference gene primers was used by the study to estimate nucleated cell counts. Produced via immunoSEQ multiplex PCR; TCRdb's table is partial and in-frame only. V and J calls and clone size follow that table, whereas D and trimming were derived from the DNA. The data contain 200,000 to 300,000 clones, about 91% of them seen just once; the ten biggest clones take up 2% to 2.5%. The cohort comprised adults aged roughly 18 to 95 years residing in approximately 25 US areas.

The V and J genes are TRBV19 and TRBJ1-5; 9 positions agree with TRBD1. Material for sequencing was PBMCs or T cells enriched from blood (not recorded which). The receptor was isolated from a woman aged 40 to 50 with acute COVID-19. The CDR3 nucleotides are TGTGCCAGTAGCCGGGACAGGGATCCCAATCAGCCCCAGCATTTT. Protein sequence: CASSRDRDPNQPQHF.